This entry describes one T cell receptor (beta chain). Treatment of the sample: randomized to nivolumab then ipilimumab (arm A) or the reverse (arm B). Libraries were prepared by immunoSEQ multiplex PCR; TCRdb keeps only in-frame clonotypes and omits some of them. The data contain more than 30,000 clones, 32% of them singletons. The CDR3 is made up of 17 amino acids. The germline CDR1 and CDR2 sequences are LNHDA and SQIVND (reference sequence). V was cut by 2 bases and J by 4 bases, with 18 bases left in between. These data are taken from a study of sequential checkpoint blockade in melanoma. Study overall: Under 25 patients had tumor biopsies before treatment and at week 13.

The material was tumor tissue (inferred from file names), obtained from a patient given nivolumab and ipilimumab in sequence. The chain recombines TRBV19 with TRBJ1-5, with TRBD1 as a possible D gene (6 bases). The sequence was collected from a human donor with melanoma. This CDR3 is CASSIRKQGWGNQPQHF. In DNA, the CDR3 is TGTGCCAGTAGTATAAGGAAACAGGGATGGGGAAATCAGCCCCAGCATTTT.